Each of the 24 T cell receptor beta chains below was sequenced from the same sample in a study of vaccination and CD4 T cells after COVID-19. The treatment was: approximately 9-day PBMC culture with coronavirus spike peptide pools or control peptides (ViraFEST assay). Oncomine TCR Beta short-read sequencing was applied to DNA from cultured CD4+ T cells. TCRdb ran MiXCR on the PCR reads and lists one entry per CDR3 protein. Counted here are 12,000 or so distinct CDR3 sequences, approximately 55% occurring once; the ten biggest clones make up about 20%. These receptors' targets are unknown. Sequencing input: CD4+ T cells from blood, cultured in vitro. The receptor set was obtained from a human donor who had recovered from COVID-19.

The rearrangement joins TRBV28 to TRBJ1-2, with D possibly matching TRBD1 (5 bases). CDR3 size: 14 residues. The germline CDR1 and CDR2 sequences are MDHEN and SYDVKM. The V and J ends lost 3 bases and 4 bases respectively, with 12 bases between them. The CDR3 region has the DNA TGTGCCAGCAGTTTGTCGACAGAATCCTATGGCTACACCTTC. This gives the protein CASSLSTESYGYTF.

J is TRBJ1-1 and V is TRBV2; D perhaps matches TRBD1 (6 bases). Germline V gene lookup returns CDR1 SNHLY and CDR2 FYNNEI. V lost 6 bases and J 2 bases, leaving 13 bases between the germline ends. The CDR3 length is 14 residues. The CDR3 sequence is CASRVRTANTEAFF. CDR3 DNA sequence: TGTGCCAGCAGGGTCCGGACAGCTAACACTGAAGCTTTCTTT.

This chain links TRBV20-1 with TRBJ2-3; 7 bases line up with TRBD2. Trimming removed 1 base from V and 1 base from J; junction bases left unmatched: 2. This CDR3 has 14 amino acids. The V gene's germline CDR1 is DFQATT and CDR2 SNEGSKA (reference sequence). The CDR3 nucleotides read TGCAGTGCTAGAGGCGGGAGAGGCACAGATACGCAGTATTTT. Protein product: CSARGGRGTDTQYF.

This clonotype was picked up a small number of times. The V and J genes are TRBV7-2 and TRBJ1-6; 8 bases map to TRBD1. The germline gives CDR1 SGHTA, CDR2 FQGNSA. The CDR3 runs 14 residues. V trimming: 4 bases; J trimming: 9 bases; junction bases outside the gene matches: 5. The chain's CDR3 is CASSSRGQGSPLHF. In DNA form, the CDR3 reads TGTGCCAGCAGCTCCAGGGGGCAAGGTTCACCCCTCCACTTT.

The chain has TRBV7-2 and TRBJ1-5; D is perhaps TRBD1 (6 bases). Per germline, CDR1 SGHTA and CDR2 FQGNSA. Trimming pared 4 bases from V and 0 bases from J, leaving 10 bases between. The CDR3 is 15 amino acids. The CDR3 sequence is CASSSRGLSNQPQHF. The DNA of the CDR3 is TGTGCCAGCAGCTCCAGGGGACTTAGCAATCAGCCCCAGCATTTT.

This chain links TRBV2 with TRBJ2-2, with D maybe TRBD1 (6 bases). The CDR3 is made up of 14 amino acids. The germline gives CDR1 SNHLY, CDR2 FYNNEI. Trimming removed 6 bases at V and 1 base at J, with 9 bases between. Here the CDR3 reads CASRQGLNTGELFF. CDR3 nucleotides: TGTGCCAGCAGACAGGGCCTGAACACCGGGGAGCTGTTTTTT.

The chain recombines TRBV20-1 with TRBJ2-3; D gene uncertain. The CDR3 sequence is 14 residues long. V dropped 5 bases and J dropped 3 bases, with 15 bases sitting between them. The germline V gene has CDR1 DFQATT and CDR2 SNEGSKA (reference sequence). CDR3 in amino acids: CSAAARGKTDTQYF. The CDR3 coding sequence is TGCAGTGCTGCCGCCAGAGGAAAGACAGATACGCAGTATTTT.

Only a few counts were recorded for this clonotype. CDR3 nucleotide sequence: TGTGCCAGCAGTTTCGTGTCTTCACCCCTCCACTTT. Encoded protein: CASSFVSSPLHF. This chain uses TRBV27 with TRBJ1-6; no reliable D call. Looked up from germline, CDR1 is MNHEY and CDR2 is SMNVEV (reference sequence). V was trimmed by 3 bases and J by 9 bases, leaving 6 bases between them. The CDR3 totals 12 residues.

The chain recombines TRBV5-1 with TRBJ1-1; D gene uncertain. CDR3 length equals 14 residues. V lost 0 bases and J 4 bases, leaving 10 bases between the germline ends. Germline-derived CDR1 and CDR2 are SGHRS and YFSETQ. The CDR3 coding sequence is TGCGCCAGCAGCTTGGGCAGTGGTGGCACTGAAGCTTTCTTT. This sequence encodes CASSLGSGGTEAFF.

The chain's CDR3 is CASARWVYPRRSPNTEAFF. The CDR3 DNA reads as TGTGCCAGCGCCCGCTGGGTATATCCTCGACGGAGCCCAAACACTGAAGCTTTCTTT. J is TRBJ1-1 and V is TRBV6-2 or TRBV6-3; D unclear. V was clipped by 8 bases and J by 2 bases, with 30 bases between them. Germline-derived CDR1 and CDR2 are MNHEY and SVGEGT. The CDR3 is 19 residues long.

The rearrangement links TRBV19 to TRBJ1-1; 9 nucleotides line up with TRBD1. Trimming took 11 bases from V and 7 from J; bases not matched to a gene: 8. This CDR3 region has 12 residues. Germline lookup yields CDR1 LNHDA and CDR2 SQIVND (reference sequence). CDR3 DNA: TGTGCCGCACAAACAGGGGGCTTTGAAGCTTTCTTT. Translation: CAAQTGGFEAFF.

The V and J genes are TRBV9 and TRBJ2-3; D may correspond to TRBD1 or TRBD2 (5 bases each). CDR1 is SGDLS, CDR2 YYNGEE, per germline. The CDR3 runs 13 residues. Deletions cut 7 bases from V and 4 bases from J, with 13 bases between. The CDR3 reads CASGRDPADTQYF. The CDR3 nucleotides read TGTGCCAGCGGCAGGGACCCGGCAGATACGCAGTATTTT. The whole variable domain, remainder taken from reference TRBV9 and TRBJ2-3, is DSGVTQTPKHLITATGQRVTLRCSPRSGDLSVYWYQQSLDQGLQFLIQYYNGEERAKGNILERFSAQQFPDLHSELNLSSLELGDSALYFCASGRDPADTQYFGPGTRLTVL.

J is TRBJ2-1 and V is TRBV20-1; 9 bases match TRBD2. CDR1 is DFQATT and CDR2 is SNEGSKA in the germline V gene (reference sequence). V lost 1 base and J lost 3; bases outside the gene matches: 1. The CDR3 has 14 residues. The CDR3 reads CSARGTSVYNEQFF. The CDR3, as DNA: TGCAGTGCTAGAGGGACTAGCGTCTACAATGAGCAGTTCTTC.

The sample holds one count of this clonotype. The chain is built from TRBV20-1 and TRBJ2-7; TRBD2 might be the D (7 bases). The germline V gene encodes CDR1 DFQATT and CDR2 SNEGSKA (reference sequence). The CDR3 runs 13 residues. V lost 3 bases and J 5 bases, leaving 14 bases between the germline ends. The CDR3 coding sequence is TGCAGTGCTAGTCGCGGGGGCCGAAACGAGCAGTACTTC. Amino acid sequence: CSASRGGRNEQYF.

A few counts support this clonotype. The chain joins TRBV2 to TRBJ2-3; tentatively, D is TRBD1 (5 bases). CDR1 is SNHLY and CDR2 is FYNNEI in the germline V gene. This CDR3 contains 14 residues. V gave up 6 bases and J gave up 3 bases, with 13 bases separating them. The CDR3 spells CASRLGQGTDTQYF. The CDR3 DNA reads TGTGCCAGCAGACTTGGCCAGGGTACAGATACGCAGTATTTT.

V gene TRBV7-8 combines with J gene TRBJ2-7; possible D gene TRBD1, 6 bases. The ends were cut back, 5 bases at V and 2 bases at J, with 13 bases in the middle. The CDR3 covers 14 residues. Germline V gives CDR1 SGHVS, CDR2 FQNEAQ. CDR3 in DNA: TGTGCCAGCAGCCAAAACAGGGATACCTACGAGCAGTACTTC. Translating gives CASSQNRDTYEQYF.

The chain recombines TRBV6-1 with TRBJ2-5, with TRBD2 matching 8 bases. The CDR3 covers 22 residues. Germline values: CDR1 MNHNS, CDR2 SASEGT. After removal of 6 bases from V and 4 bases from J, the junction contained 31 bases not matched to a gene. The CDR3 is CASSTLGLGTSLAFARRETQYF. As DNA, the CDR3 is TGTGCCAGCAGCACCTTGGGGCTTGGGACTAGTCTCGCTTTCGCCAGACGAGAGACCCAGTACTTC.

The chain joins TRBV11-3 to TRBJ1-1; D not certain. The V and J ends lost 3 bases and 6 bases respectively, with 11 bases between them. The CDR3 has 13 amino acids. Germline V CDR1 and CDR2: SGHNT, YENEEA. The CDR3 region has the DNA TGTGCCAGCAGCTTGGGTTTGGGGTCTGAAGCTTTCTTT. Translation: CASSLGLGSEAFF.

This sequence joins TRBV30 and TRBJ2-2; D is unresolved. CDR3 length equals 12 residues. The germline V gene encodes CDR1 GTSNPN and CDR2 SVGIG (reference sequence). Trimming took off 0 bases at V and 11 bases at J, with 10 bases between the two ends. The CDR3 spells CAWSVNYGELFF. CDR3 bases: TGTGCCTGGAGTGTAAATTACGGCGAGCTGTTTTTT.

The V and J genes are TRBV20-1 and TRBJ2-5; 8 nucleotides line up with TRBD2. The trim removed 6 bases at V and 4 bases at J, leaving 10 bases unmatched. The CDR3 is made up of 14 amino acids. Germline CDR1 DFQATT, CDR2 SNEGSKA (reference sequence). CDR3 in amino acids: CSAVAGMPGETQYF. CDR3 bases: TGCAGTGCAGTAGCGGGAATGCCTGGAGAGACCCAGTACTTC.

The CDR3 DNA reads TGTGCCAGCAAAGCAGGGATGAATCGGTGGGAAGGCTACACCTTC. The encoded protein is CASKAGMNRWEGYTF. The chain is built from TRBV6-2 or TRBV6-3 and TRBJ1-2, with D possibly matching TRBD1 (5 bases). V lost 7 bases and J lost 8, with 23 bases in between. Germline V gene data show CDR1 as MNHEY and CDR2 as SVGEGT. There are 15 residues in the CDR3.

This chain connects TRBV6-2 or TRBV6-3 to TRBJ1-1; D may be TRBD1 (5 bases). Germline V gives CDR1 MNHEY, CDR2 SVGEGT. The CDR3 runs to 11 residues. V was cut by 6 bases and J by 8 bases, with 10 bases left in between. In DNA form, the CDR3 reads TGTGCCAGCAGCCGTGGACAAGAAGCTTTCTTT. Amino acid sequence: CASSRGQEAFF.

V and J are TRBV6-4 and TRBJ2-3; D possibly corresponds to TRBD2 (6 bases). V was trimmed by 6 bases and J by 3 bases, leaving 16 bases between them. The germline V gene encodes CDR1 MRHNA and CDR2 SNTAGT. This CDR3 contains 15 residues. The CDR3 reads CASSLGPEGTDTQYF. CDR3 sequence (DNA): TGTGCCAGCAGCCTCGGGCCGGAGGGAACAGATACGCAGTATTTT.

The J gene is TRBJ2-4, the V gene TRBV6-2 or TRBV6-3; maybe TRBD1 (5 bases). The CDR3 covers 11 residues. From germline, CDR1 is MNHEY and CDR2 SVGEGT. Trimming took off 6 bases at V and 5 bases at J, with 5 bases between the two ends. The chain's CDR3 is CASSRENIQYF. In DNA form, the CDR3 reads TGTGCCAGCAGCAGGGAAAACATTCAGTACTTC.